Following are 14 T cell receptor beta chains from one sample sequenced in a study of cytomegalovirus exposure and HLA in healthy donors. Primers for the PCR totalled 60 Vbeta and 13 Jbeta. Produced via immunoSEQ multiplex PCR; TCRdb's table is partial and in-frame only. The table shows around 130,000 clones, with approximately 85% occurring only once. Sequencing input: PBMCs. The origin of the receptors is a woman between 35 and 50 years old in good health and CMV-seronegative.

This clone was detected only once. The chain is built from TRBV2 and TRBJ2-3; 8 bases are a match to TRBD2. V shed 6 bases, J shed 2 bases, and the junction held 10 bases outside the gene matches. The germline CDR1 and CDR2 sequences are SNHLY and FYNNEI. The CDR3 spans 16 residues. The CDR3: CASRLGLAGPTDTQYF. CDR3 DNA sequence: TGTGCCAGCAGACTCGGACTAGCAGGCCCCACAGATACGCAGTATTTT.

The V and J genes are TRBV28 and TRBJ2-1; 12 positions agree with TRBD2. This CDR3 spans 16 amino acids. The trim removed 6 bases at V and 7 bases at J, leaving 10 bases unmatched. In germline, CDR1 is MDHEN, CDR2 SYDVKM. The CDR3 DNA reads as TGTGCCAGCAGAGCCCCTAGCGGGAGGGAAGGGAATGAGCAGTTCTTC. Protein product: CASRAPSGREGNEQFF.

As for this clone: The conserved closing phenylalanine or tryptophan is absent in this CDR3, likely reflecting a read error. The chain joins TRBV13 to TRBJ2-3; a possible D gene is TRBD1 (5 bases). Germline CDR1 is PRHDT and CDR2 is FYEKMQ (reference sequence). CDR3 size: 13 residues. V lost 2 bases and J 4 bases, leaving 7 bases between the germline ends. In DNA, the CDR3 is TGTGCCAGCAGCTTACAGGGCGCAGATACGCAGTATCTT. Residues: CASSLQGADTQYL.

This rearrangement joins TRBV5-4 to TRBJ2-7, with 7 bases aligning to TRBD1. Germline loops: CDR1 SGHNT, CDR2 YYREEE (reference sequence). The V and J ends lost 4 bases and 3 bases, in that order; junction bases with no gene match: 7. The CDR3 is made up of 14 amino acids. In DNA form, the CDR3 reads TGTGCCAGCAGCGTATACAGGGGTCTCTACGAGCAGTACTTC. Its protein is CASSVYRGLYEQYF.

The genes are TRBV9 and TRBJ2-1; weak D call: TRBD2 (6 bases). CDR1 SGDLS and CDR2 YYNGEE come from the germline V gene. The V end lost 0 bases, the J end lost 7 bases, and 14 bases lay between the germline ends. The CDR3 totals 15 residues. For the CDR3, the DNA is TGTGCCAGCAGCGTAGCCCATGGACTACAGAATGAGCAGTTCTTC. Translated: CASSVAHGLQNEQFF. Looking up the rest from reference TRBV9 and TRBJ2-1 gives the full variable domain: DSGVTQTPKHLITATGQRVTLRCSPRSGDLSVYWYQQSLDQGLQFLIQYYNGEERAKGNILERFSAQQFPDLHSELNLSSLELGDSALYFCASSVAHGLQNEQFFGPGTRLTVL.

The chain is built from TRBV27 and TRBJ2-7, with 11 bases lining up with TRBD1. The trim removed 7 bases at V and 6 bases at J, leaving 5 bases unmatched. The germline V gene encodes CDR1 MNHEY and CDR2 SMNVEV (reference sequence). This CDR3 region has 13 residues. The chain's CDR3 is CASNPGQGVEQYF. As DNA, the CDR3 is TGTGCCAGCAACCCGGGACAGGGGGTCGAGCAGTACTTC.

This sequence joins TRBV6-5 and TRBJ1-2; D uncertain. CDR3 length: 12 residues. V lost 7 bases, J lost 4 bases, and 10 bases lay in between. Germline lookup yields CDR1 MNHEY and CDR2 SVGAGI. The CDR3 bases are TGTGCCAGCACCTGGGAGGCCTATGGCTACACCTTC. Protein sequence: CASTWEAYGYTF.

This sequence joins TRBV6-5 and TRBJ1-3; 8 nucleotides agree with TRBD1. Germline V lookup: CDR1 MNHEY, CDR2 SVGAGI. CDR3 size: 15 residues. Unmatched junction bases numbered 2, after V lost 4 bases and J lost 0 bases. The CDR3 nucleotides are TGTGCCAGCAGTTCAGGGGGCAGCTCTGGAAACACCATATATTTT. Translated: CASSSGGSSGNTIYF.

CDR3 nucleotides: TGTGCCAGCAGTTACTCGCGGGGACCTTACGAGCAGTACTTC. Translating it yields CASSYSRGPYEQYF. V usage is TRBV6-6 and J usage is TRBJ2-7; D might be TRBD2 (6 bases). The germline V gene encodes CDR1 MNHNY and CDR2 SVGAGI (reference sequence). This CDR3 is built from 14 residues. V was cut by 0 bases and J by 4 bases, with 10 bases left in between.

V is TRBV5-4 and J is TRBJ2-7; maybe TRBD2 (6 bases). The V end lost 0 bases, the J end lost 1 base, and 11 bases lay between the germline ends. Per the germline V gene, CDR1 is SGHNT and CDR2 is YYREEE (reference sequence). The CDR3 is made up of 15 amino acids. CDR3 sequence reads: CASSLGGDWSYEQYF. CDR3 sequence (DNA): TGTGCCAGCAGCTTGGGAGGGGACTGGTCCTACGAGCAGTACTTC. The entire variable domain, with the rest obtained from reference TRBV5-4 and TRBJ2-7, is as follows: ETGVTQSPTHLIKTRGQQVTLRCSSQSGHNTVSWYQQALGQGPQFIFQYYREEENGRGNFPPRFSGLQFPNYSSELNVNALELDDSALYLCASSLGGDWSYEQYFGPGTRLTVT.

The V gene is TRBV11-3, the J gene TRBJ1-1, with D possibly matching TRBD1 (5 bases). This CDR3 region has 14 residues. CDR1 and CDR2 (germline): SGHNT, YENEEA. The V end was cut by 3 bases, the J end by 2 bases, with 10 bases between. CDR3 sequence (DNA): TGTGCCAGCAGCTTTACAGGCCCTAACACTGAAGCTTTCTTT. It is translated as CASSFTGPNTEAFF.

This chain uses TRBV6-1 with TRBJ2-1; D may be TRBD1 (5 bases). Trimming left V 4 bases short and J 4 bases short, with 17 bases between. CDR1 and CDR2 from the germline V gene are MNHNS and SASEGT. The CDR3 loop spans 16 amino acids. The CDR3 is CASSVWFQDTYNEQFF. The CDR3 bases are TGTGCCAGCAGTGTGTGGTTTCAGGACACTTACAATGAGCAGTTCTTC.

This clone was seen a few times. V and J are TRBV7-2 and TRBJ2-7, with a tentative D call TRBD2 (6 bases). The CDR3 extends over 13 amino acids. V lost 6 bases to trimming and J lost 3 bases, with 12 bases between them. Germline assignment: CDR1 SGHTA and CDR2 FQGNSA. The DNA for the CDR3 is TGTGCCAGCAGTAGGGACTCCCACTACGAGCAGTACTTC. Amino acid sequence: CASSRDSHYEQYF.

This sequence joins TRBV6-5 and TRBJ2-7; possibly TRBD1 for D (6 bases). CDR3 length: 16 residues. V lost 0 bases and J lost 4, with 16 bases in between. The germline V gene has CDR1 MNHEY and CDR2 SVGAGI. For the CDR3, the DNA is TGTGCCAGCAGTTACTCGGGGAGAGGGGGACAATACGAGCAGTACTTC. This translates into CASSYSGRGGQYEQYF.